Following are 18 T cell receptor beta chains from one sample sequenced in a study of OX40 agonist ivuxolimab in advanced cancers. Sequencing used immunoSEQ multiplex PCR; TCRdb keeps in-frame clones, though not all of them. The data show about 51,000 clones, 80% to 85% seen once. Here the sequenced sample was CD4+ or CD8+ T cells sorted from blood, taken in a trial of the OX40 agonist ivuxolimab. The source of these receptors is an adult with an advanced solid tumor such as melanoma, head and neck, liver or kidney cancer.

The CDR3 reads CASSELGKTQYF. The DNA of the CDR3 is TGTGCCAGCAGTGAATTAGGGAAGACGCAGTATTTT. The chain uses TRBV6-1 and TRBJ2-3, with D unresolved. V gave up 2 bases and J gave up 9 bases, with 9 bases separating them. The V gene's germline CDR1 is MNHNS and CDR2 SASEGT. The CDR3 runs to 12 residues.

This clone was detected once. The CDR3 spells CASSEGQGNEKLFF. In DNA, the CDR3 is TGTGCCAGCAGTGAGGGACAGGGAAATGAAAAACTGTTTTTT. This rearrangement joins TRBV25-1 to TRBJ1-4; 9 nucleotides align to TRBD1. The V segment lost 3 bases and the J segment 5 bases; nucleotides outside the gene matches: 1. Germline V gene sequence: CDR1 MGHDK, CDR2 SYGVNS. CDR3 length equals 14 residues.

The chain has TRBV5-6 and TRBJ1-1; D possibly corresponds to TRBD1 (5 bases). V lost 2 bases to trimming and J lost 4 bases, with 15 bases between them. The CDR3 length is 15 residues. Germline V gives CDR1 SGHDT, CDR2 YYEEEE. The CDR3 DNA reads as TGTGCCAGCAGCTTCAAACAGGTGGTAAGCACTGAAGCTTTCTTT. Its translation is CASSFKQVVSTEAFF.

Comments on this clone: The identical CDR3 is also encoded by other nucleotide sequences in the sample. The chain is built from TRBV7-3 and TRBJ2-3, with D unresolved. The V end was cut by 2 bases, the J end by 3 bases, with 3 bases between. The germline CDR1 and CDR2 sequences are SGHTA and FQGTGA. This CDR3 region has 12 residues. The CDR3: CASSLGTDTQYF. The DNA for the CDR3 is TGTGCCAGCAGCTTAGGAACAGATACGCAGTATTTT.

The chain recombines TRBV7-7 with TRBJ2-1; D possibly corresponds to TRBD2 (5 bases). The CDR3 runs to 14 residues. V was pared by 5 bases and J by 5 bases, with 13 bases between. Germline assignment: CDR1 SSHAT and CDR2 FNYEAQ (reference sequence). In DNA form, the CDR3 reads TGTGCCAGCAGCCCATTTGCCGGGGACAATGAGCAGTTCTTC. Amino acid sequence: CASSPFAGDNEQFF.

The chain has TRBV2 and TRBJ1-2; 7 bases match TRBD1. The V gene end was trimmed by 6 bases and the J gene end by 5 bases; junction bases not matched to a gene: 6. CDR3 length: 13 amino acids. CDR1 SNHLY and CDR2 FYNNEI come from the germline V gene. Here the CDR3 DNA reads TGTGCCAGCAGCCTCGACAGGGAATATGGCTACACCTTC. Its protein product is CASSLDREYGYTF.

The gene calls are TRBV19 and TRBJ1-1, with D tentatively TRBD1 (5 bases). CDR1 is LNHDA, CDR2 SQIVND, per germline (reference sequence). V shed 3 bases and J shed 5 bases, with 19 bases lying between them. There are 16 residues in the CDR3. The CDR3 coding sequence is TGTGCCAGTAGTATGAGGTACCAGGGTTTGAGGACTGAAGCTTTCTTT. This codes for CASSMRYQGLRTEAFF.

The count of this clone is one. The V gene is TRBV11-1, the J gene TRBJ2-7; 8 bases match TRBD2. CDR1 SGHAT and CDR2 FQDESV come from the germline V gene (reference sequence). With 0 bases clipped from V and 6 bases from J, the junction kept 7 bases outside the gene matches. This CDR3 is 15 amino acids long. The CDR3 sequence: CASSLAAGALGEQYF. Written as DNA, the CDR3 is TGTGCCAGCAGCTTAGCAGCGGGGGCGTTGGGCGAGCAGTACTTC. Supplemented by reference TRBV11-1 and TRBJ2-7, the full variable domain reads EAEVAQSPRYKITEKSQAVAFWCDPISGHATLYWYRQILGQGPELLVQFQDESVVDDSQLPKDRFSAERLKGVDSTLKIQPAELGDSAMYLCASSLAAGALGEQYFGPGTRLTVT.

The chain has TRBV5-1 and TRBJ1-6, with 8 bases matching TRBD1. V shed 0 bases, J shed 10 bases, and the junction held 6 bases outside the gene matches. The CDR3 totals 15 residues. Germline CDR1 and CDR2: SGHRS and YFSETQ. DNA for the CDR3: TGCGCCAGCAGCTTGGCAGGGGGCGGAGGGTCACCCCTCCACTTT. It yields the protein CASSLAGGGGSPLHF. Combining the CDR3 with reference TRBV5-1 and TRBJ1-6 gives the whole variable domain KAGVTQTPRYLIKTRGQQVTLSCSPISGHRSVSWYQQTPGQGLQFLFEYFSETQRNKGNFPGRFSGRQFSNSRSEMNVSTLELGDSALYLCASSLAGGGGSPLHFGNGTRLTVT.

The chain recombines TRBV7-9 with TRBJ1-6; TRBD1 might be the D (5 bases). The CDR3 consists of 14 residues. CDR1 is SEHNR and CDR2 is FQNEAQ in the germline V gene (reference sequence). V lost 2 bases to trimming and J lost 6 bases, with 8 bases between them. The CDR3 is CASSLYGGNSPLHF. As DNA, the CDR3 is TGTGCCAGCAGCTTATATGGGGGTAATTCACCCCTCCACTTT.

The V call is TRBV10-3, the J call TRBJ2-7; 11 nucleotides match TRBD1. CDR1 is ENHRY, CDR2 SYGVKD, per germline. V dropped 2 bases and J dropped 6; count of bases not matched to a gene: 6. The CDR3 is 15 residues long. The CDR3: CAISERTGGLGEQYF. The CDR3 DNA reads TGTGCCATCAGTGAGAGGACAGGGGGCTTGGGCGAGCAGTACTTC.

The chain links TRBV6-1 to TRBJ2-3; D is unclear. V was clipped by 6 bases and J by 7 bases, with 8 bases between them. This CDR3 region has 11 residues. Germline CDR1 and CDR2: MNHNS and SASEGT. DNA of the CDR3: TGTGCCAGCAGCTCTGTAAATACGCAGTATTTT. It codes for CASSSVNTQYF.

This clone appeared a single time. CDR3 sequence (DNA): TGTGCCAGCAGCTTGTTCTACAGGAGCAATCAGCCCCAGCATTTT. Residues: CASSLFYRSNQPQHF. This sequence joins TRBV7-2 and TRBJ1-5; D may be TRBD1 (5 bases). The germline gives CDR1 SGHTA, CDR2 FQGNSA. The V gene lost 3 bases and the J gene lost 1 base, with 10 bases spanning the gap. CDR3 length: 15 amino acids.

V is TRBV4-2 and J is TRBJ1-2, with D maybe TRBD1 (6 bases). V lost 0 bases, J lost 7 bases, and 21 bases lay in between. The germline V gene encodes CDR1 LGHNA and CDR2 YNFKEQ. This CDR3 has 17 residues. CDR3 coding DNA: TGTGCCAGCAGCCAAGAATCATTCGGCAGGGGAAGGAGTGGCTACACCTTC. Translation gives CASSQESFGRGRSGYTF.

This chain joins TRBV7-2 and TRBJ1-3; no definite D call. The CDR3 has 13 amino acids. CDR1 and CDR2 from the germline V gene are SGHTA and FQGNSA. V was cut by 6 bases and J by 2 bases, with 8 bases left in between. Here the CDR3 DNA reads TGTGCCAGCAGAGGTGAGGCTGGAAACACCATATATTTT. Encoded protein: CASRGEAGNTIYF.

The chain recombines TRBV11-2 with TRBJ2-5, with 8 bases lining up with TRBD2. Germline V gene sequence: CDR1 SGHAT, CDR2 FQNNGV. The CDR3 has 15 amino acids. The V and J ends lost 5 bases and 5 bases, in that order; junction bases with no gene match: 10. CDR3 sequence (DNA): TGTGCCAGCAGCACCCGACTAGCGAGTATCGAGACCCAGTACTTC. Its protein is CASSTRLASIETQYF.

V and J are TRBV4-3 and TRBJ2-7, with TRBD1 matching 9 bases. CDR3 length equals 15 residues. CDR1 LGHNA and CDR2 YSLEER come from the germline V gene. V trimming: 4 bases; J trimming: 4 bases; junction bases outside the gene matches: 8. The CDR3 loop reads CASSPTGGQGYEQYF. In DNA form, the CDR3 reads TGCGCCAGCAGCCCCACAGGGGGACAGGGTTACGAGCAGTACTTC.

Only a few counts were recorded for this clone. The rearrangement uses TRBV5-4 and TRBJ2-7, with 7 bases lining up with TRBD2. J gave up 1 base and V 0 bases, and 4 bases lay outside the gene matches. The CDR3 is 15 amino acids. The germline V gene has CDR1 SGHNT and CDR2 YYREEE (reference sequence). The CDR3 sequence is CASSLEAGVSYEQYF. The CDR3 DNA reads as TGTGCCAGCAGCTTGGAGGCGGGGGTTTCCTACGAGCAGTACTTC.